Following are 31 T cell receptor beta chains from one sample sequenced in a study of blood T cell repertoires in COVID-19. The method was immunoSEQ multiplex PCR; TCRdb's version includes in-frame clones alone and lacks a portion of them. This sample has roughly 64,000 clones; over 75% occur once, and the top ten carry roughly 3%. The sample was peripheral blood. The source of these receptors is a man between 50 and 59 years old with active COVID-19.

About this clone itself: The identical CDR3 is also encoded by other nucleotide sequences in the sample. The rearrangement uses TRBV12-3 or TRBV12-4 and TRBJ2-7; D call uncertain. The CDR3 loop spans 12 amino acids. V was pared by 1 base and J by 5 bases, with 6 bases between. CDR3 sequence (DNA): TGTGCCAGCAGTTTAGGGTCGGACGAGCAGTACTTC. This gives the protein CASSLGSDEQYF.

The CDR3 here is CASSIDPTANYGYTF. The CDR3 DNA reads TGTGCCAGTAGTATAGACCCCACAGCAAACTATGGCTACACCTTC. The chain joins TRBV19 to TRBJ1-2; D gene uncertain. Trimming cost V 0 bases and J 2 bases, with 10 bases left between them. The germline CDR1 and CDR2 sequences are LNHDA and SQIVND (reference sequence). The CDR3 totals 15 residues. The full variable domain, completed using reference TRBV19 and TRBJ1-2, is DGGITQSPKYLFRKEGQNVTLSCEQNLNHDAMYWYRQDPGQGLRLIYYSQIVNDFQKGDIAEGYSVSREKKESFPLTVTSAQKNPTAFYLCASSIDPTANYGYTFGSGTRLTVV.

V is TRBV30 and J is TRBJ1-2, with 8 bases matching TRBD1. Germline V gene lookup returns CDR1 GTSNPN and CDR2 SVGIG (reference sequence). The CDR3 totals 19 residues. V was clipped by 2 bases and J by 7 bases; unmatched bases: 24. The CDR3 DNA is TGTGCCTGGAGTACATTATCCCGACTGACAGGGGCATTTTGGGGTGGCTACACCTTC. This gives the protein CAWSTLSRLTGAFWGGYTF.

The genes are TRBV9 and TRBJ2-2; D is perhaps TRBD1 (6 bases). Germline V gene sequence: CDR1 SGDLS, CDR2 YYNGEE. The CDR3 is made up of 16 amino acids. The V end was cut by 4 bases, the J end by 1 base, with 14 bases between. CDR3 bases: TGTGCCAGCAGCACCCAGACAGGACGGAACACCGGGGAGCTGTTTTTT. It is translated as CASSTQTGRNTGELFF.

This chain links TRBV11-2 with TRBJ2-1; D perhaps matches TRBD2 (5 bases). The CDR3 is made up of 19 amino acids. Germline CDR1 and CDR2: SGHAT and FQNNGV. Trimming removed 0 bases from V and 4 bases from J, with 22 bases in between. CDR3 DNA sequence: TGTGCCAGCAGCTTAGATGGGGTCCAACCGGGATTCCTTTACAATGAGCAGTTCTTC. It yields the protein CASSLDGVQPGFLYNEQFF. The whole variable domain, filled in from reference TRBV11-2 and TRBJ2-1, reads EAGVAQSPRYKIIEKRQSVAFWCNPISGHATLYWYQQILGQGPKLLIQFQNNGVVDDSQLPKDRFSAERLKGVDSTLKIQPAKLEDSAVYLCASSLDGVQPGFLYNEQFFGPGTRLTVL.

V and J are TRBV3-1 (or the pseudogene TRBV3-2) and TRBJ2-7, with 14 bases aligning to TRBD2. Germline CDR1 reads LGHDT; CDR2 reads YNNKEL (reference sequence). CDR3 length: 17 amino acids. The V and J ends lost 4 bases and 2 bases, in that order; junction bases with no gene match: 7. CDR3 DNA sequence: TGTGCCAGCAGCCTCCGGCGACTAGCGGGGGGGGCCTACGAGCAGTACTTC. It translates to CASSLRRLAGGAYEQYF.

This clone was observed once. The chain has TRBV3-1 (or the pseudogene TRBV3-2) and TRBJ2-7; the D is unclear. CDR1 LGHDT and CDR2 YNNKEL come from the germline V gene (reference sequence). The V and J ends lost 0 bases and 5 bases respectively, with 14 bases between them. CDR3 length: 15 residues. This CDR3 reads CASSQEARGRDEQYF. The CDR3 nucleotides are TGTGCCAGCAGCCAAGAGGCGAGAGGTCGGGACGAGCAGTACTTC.

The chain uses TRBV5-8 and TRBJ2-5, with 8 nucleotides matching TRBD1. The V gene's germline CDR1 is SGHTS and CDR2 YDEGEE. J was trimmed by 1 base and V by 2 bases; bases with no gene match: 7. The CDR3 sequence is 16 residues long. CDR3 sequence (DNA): TGTGCCAGCAGCTTAGGAACAGGGGGGTTCCAAGAGACCCAGTACTTC. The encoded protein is CASSLGTGGFQETQYF. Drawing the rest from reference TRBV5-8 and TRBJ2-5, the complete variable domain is EAGVTQSPTHLIKTRGQQATLRCSPISGHTSVYWYQQALGLGLQFLLWYDEGEERNRGNFPPRFSGRQFPNYSSELNVNALELEDSALYLCASSLGTGGFQETQYFGPGTRLLVL.

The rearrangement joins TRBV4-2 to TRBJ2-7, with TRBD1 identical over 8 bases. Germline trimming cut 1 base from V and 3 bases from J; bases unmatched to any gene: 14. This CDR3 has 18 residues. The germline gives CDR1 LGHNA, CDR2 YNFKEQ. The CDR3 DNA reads TGTGCCAGCAGCCAAGTGGCCGGGCCAGCAGGGGGCGTCTACGAGCAGTACTTC. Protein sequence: CASSQVAGPAGGVYEQYF.

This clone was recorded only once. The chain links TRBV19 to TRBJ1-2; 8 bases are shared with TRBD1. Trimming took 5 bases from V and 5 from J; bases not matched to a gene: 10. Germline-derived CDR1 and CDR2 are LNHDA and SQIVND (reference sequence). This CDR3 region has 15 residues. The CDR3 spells CASSPDRAAGYGYTF. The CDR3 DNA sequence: TGTGCCAGTAGTCCGGACAGGGCCGCGGGGTATGGCTACACCTTC.

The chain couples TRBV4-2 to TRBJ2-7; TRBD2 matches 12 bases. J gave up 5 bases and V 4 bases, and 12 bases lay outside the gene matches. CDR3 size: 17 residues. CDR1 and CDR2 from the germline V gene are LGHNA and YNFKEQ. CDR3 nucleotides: TGTGCCAGCAGCCGGGTCGGGGGCCTAGCGGGAGGGCACGAGCAGTACTTC. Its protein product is CASSRVGGLAGGHEQYF.

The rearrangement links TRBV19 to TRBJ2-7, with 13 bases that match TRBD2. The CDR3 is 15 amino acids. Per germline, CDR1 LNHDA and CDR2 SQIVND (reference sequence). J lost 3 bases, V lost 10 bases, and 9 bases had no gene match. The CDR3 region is CATRTSGSLSYEQYF. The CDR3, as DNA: TGTGCCACCAGGACTAGCGGGAGTTTAAGCTACGAGCAGTACTTC.

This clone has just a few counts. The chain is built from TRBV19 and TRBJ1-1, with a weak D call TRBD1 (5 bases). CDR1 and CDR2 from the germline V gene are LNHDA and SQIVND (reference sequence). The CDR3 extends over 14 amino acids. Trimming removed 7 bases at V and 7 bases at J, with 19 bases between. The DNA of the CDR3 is TGTGCCAGTATCTCTTCGGGGGTGATTGTTGAAGCTTTCTTT. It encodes CASISSGVIVEAFF.

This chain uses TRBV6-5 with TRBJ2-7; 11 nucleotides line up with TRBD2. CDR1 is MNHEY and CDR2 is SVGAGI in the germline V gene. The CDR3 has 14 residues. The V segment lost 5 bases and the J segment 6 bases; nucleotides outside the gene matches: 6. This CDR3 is CASSRTSGSPEQYF. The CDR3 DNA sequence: TGTGCCAGCAGTCGTACTAGCGGGAGCCCCGAGCAGTACTTC.

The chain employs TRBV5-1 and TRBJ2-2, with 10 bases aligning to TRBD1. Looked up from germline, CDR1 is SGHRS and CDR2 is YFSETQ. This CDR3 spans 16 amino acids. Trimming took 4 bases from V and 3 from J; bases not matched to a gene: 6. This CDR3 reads CASSPDRGLYTGELFF. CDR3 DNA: TGCGCCAGCAGCCCTGACAGGGGGCTTTACACCGGGGAGCTGTTTTTT. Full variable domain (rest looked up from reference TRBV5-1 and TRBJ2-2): KAGVTQTPRYLIKTRGQQVTLSCSPISGHRSVSWYQQTPGQGLQFLFEYFSETQRNKGNFPGRFSGRQFSNSRSEMNVSTLELGDSALYLCASSPDRGLYTGELFFGEGSRLTVL.

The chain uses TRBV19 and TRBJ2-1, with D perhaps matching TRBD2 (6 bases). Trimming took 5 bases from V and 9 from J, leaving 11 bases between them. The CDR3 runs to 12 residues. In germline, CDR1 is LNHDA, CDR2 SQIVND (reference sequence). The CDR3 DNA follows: TGTGCCAGTAGTCCGCGGGAAAGTGAGCAGTTCTTC. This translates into CASSPRESEQFF.

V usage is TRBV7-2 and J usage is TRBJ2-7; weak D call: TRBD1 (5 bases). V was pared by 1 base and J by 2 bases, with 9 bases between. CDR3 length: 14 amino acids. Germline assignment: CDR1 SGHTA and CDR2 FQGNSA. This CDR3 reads CASSLDGAAYEQYF. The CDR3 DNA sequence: TGTGCCAGCAGCTTAGATGGGGCCGCCTACGAGCAGTACTTC.

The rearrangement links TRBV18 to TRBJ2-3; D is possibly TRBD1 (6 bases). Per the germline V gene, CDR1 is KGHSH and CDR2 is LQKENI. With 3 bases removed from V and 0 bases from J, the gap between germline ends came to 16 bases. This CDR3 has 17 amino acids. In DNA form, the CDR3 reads TGTGCCAGCTCACCCGGCGAGGGGACAAGAAGCACAGATACGCAGTATTTT. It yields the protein CASSPGEGTRSTDTQYF.

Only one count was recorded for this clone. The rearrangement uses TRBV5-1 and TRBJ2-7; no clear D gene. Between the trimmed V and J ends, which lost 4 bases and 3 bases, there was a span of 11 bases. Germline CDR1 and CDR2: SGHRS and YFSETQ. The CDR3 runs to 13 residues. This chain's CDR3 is CASSPGRVYEQYF. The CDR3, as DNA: TGCGCCAGCAGCCCTGGTCGGGTCTACGAGCAGTACTTC.

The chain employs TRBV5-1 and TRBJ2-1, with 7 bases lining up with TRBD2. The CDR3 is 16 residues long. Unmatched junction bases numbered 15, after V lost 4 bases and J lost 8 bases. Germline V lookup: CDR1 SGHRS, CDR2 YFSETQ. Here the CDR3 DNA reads TGCGCCAGCAGCGGCCGTGGGCAGGGAGGGTTAGATGAGCAGTTCTTC. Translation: CASSGRGQGGLDEQFF.

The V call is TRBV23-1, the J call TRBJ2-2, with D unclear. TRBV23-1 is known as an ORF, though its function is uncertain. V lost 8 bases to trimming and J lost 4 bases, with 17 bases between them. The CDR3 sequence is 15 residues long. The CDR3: CASPSRLLGTGELFF. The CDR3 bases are TGCGCCAGCCCGTCCAGGCTTTTGGGCACCGGGGAGCTGTTTTTT.

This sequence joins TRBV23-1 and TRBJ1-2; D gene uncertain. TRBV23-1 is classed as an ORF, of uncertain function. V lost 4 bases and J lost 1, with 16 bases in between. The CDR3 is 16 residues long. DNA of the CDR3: TGCGCCAGCAGTCTTCAGGAGGACCAATTTAACTATGGCTACACCTTC. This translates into CASSLQEDQFNYGYTF.

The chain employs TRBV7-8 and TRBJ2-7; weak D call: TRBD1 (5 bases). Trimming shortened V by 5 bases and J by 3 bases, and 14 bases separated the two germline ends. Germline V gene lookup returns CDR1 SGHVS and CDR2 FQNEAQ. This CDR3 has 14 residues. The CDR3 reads CASSARDTSYEQYF. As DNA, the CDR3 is TGTGCCAGCAGCGCCAGGGATACCAGCTACGAGCAGTACTTC.

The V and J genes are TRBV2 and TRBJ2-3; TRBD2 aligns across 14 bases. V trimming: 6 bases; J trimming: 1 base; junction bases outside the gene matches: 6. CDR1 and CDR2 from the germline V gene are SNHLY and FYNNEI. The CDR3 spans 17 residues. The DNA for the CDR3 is TGTGCCAGCAGAGATCCGGGACTAGCGGGGGGCACAGATACGCAGTATTTT. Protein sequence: CASRDPGLAGGTDTQYF.

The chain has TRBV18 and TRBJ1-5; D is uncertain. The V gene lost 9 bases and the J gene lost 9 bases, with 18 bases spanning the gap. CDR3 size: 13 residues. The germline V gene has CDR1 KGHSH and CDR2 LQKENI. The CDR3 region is CASRADEGRPQHF. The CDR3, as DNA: TGTGCCAGTCGAGCGGACGAGGGTCGGCCCCAGCATTTT.

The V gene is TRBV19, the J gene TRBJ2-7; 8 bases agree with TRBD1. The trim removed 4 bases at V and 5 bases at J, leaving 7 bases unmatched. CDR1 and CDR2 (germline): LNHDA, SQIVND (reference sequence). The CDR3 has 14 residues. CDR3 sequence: CASSTGQGADEQYF. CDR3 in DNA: TGTGCCAGTAGTACCGGCCAGGGGGCGGACGAGCAGTACTTC.

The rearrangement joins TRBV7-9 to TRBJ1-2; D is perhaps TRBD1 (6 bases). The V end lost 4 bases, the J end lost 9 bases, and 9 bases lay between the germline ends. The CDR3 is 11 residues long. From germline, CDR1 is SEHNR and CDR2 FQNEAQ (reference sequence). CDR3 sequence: CASSSGASYTF. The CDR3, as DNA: TGTGCCAGCAGCTCAGGGGCGAGCTACACCTTC.

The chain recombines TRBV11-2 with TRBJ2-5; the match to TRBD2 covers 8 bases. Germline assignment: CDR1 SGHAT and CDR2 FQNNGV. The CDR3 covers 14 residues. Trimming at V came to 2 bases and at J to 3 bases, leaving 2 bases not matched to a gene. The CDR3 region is CASSLQAGEETQYF. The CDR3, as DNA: TGTGCCAGCAGCTTACAAGCGGGGGAAGAGACCCAGTACTTC.

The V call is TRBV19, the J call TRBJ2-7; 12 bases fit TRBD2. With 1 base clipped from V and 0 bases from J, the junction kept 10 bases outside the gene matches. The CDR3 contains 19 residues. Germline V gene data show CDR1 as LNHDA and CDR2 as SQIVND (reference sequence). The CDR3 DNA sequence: TGTGCCAGTAGTATAGCGGCCGGACTAGCGGGAAGCAACTCCTACGAGCAGTACTTC. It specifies CASSIAAGLAGSNSYEQYF. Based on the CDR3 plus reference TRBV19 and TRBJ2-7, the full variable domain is DGGITQSPKYLFRKEGQNVTLSCEQNLNHDAMYWYRQDPGQGLRLIYYSQIVNDFQKGDIAEGYSVSREKKESFPLTVTSAQKNPTAFYLCASSIAAGLAGSNSYEQYFGPGTRLTVT.

CDR3 sequence reads: CATSRDKRRGGEEQFF. CDR3 bases: TGTGCCACCAGCAGAGATAAGCGGCGCGGGGGGGAAGAGCAGTTCTTC. The chain combines TRBV15 with TRBJ2-1, with 9 bases matching TRBD2. This CDR3 is built from 16 residues. V gave up 0 bases and J gave up 10 bases; unmatched junction bases: 10. The germline CDR1 and CDR2 sequences are LNHNV and YYDKDF (reference sequence).

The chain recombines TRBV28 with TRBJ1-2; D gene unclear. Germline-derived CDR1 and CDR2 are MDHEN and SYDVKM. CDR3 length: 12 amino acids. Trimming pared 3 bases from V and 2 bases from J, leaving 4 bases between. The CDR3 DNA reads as TGTGCCAGCAGTTTGAGGAACTATGGCTACACCTTC. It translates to CASSLRNYGYTF.